What follows is one TCR beta chain and its context. Germline V gene lookup returns CDR1 GTSNPN and CDR2 SVGIG (reference sequence). The CDR3 consists of 15 residues. With 1 base clipped from V and 2 bases from J, the junction kept 6 bases outside the gene matches. The data derive from a study of blood T cell repertoires in COVID-19. Study context: Material from acute and convalescent COVID-19 was sourced from the United States, Italy and Spain. Sources were T cells, B-cell-depleted T cells, or PBMCs; the material itself was cDNA or gDNA.

Original handling: Reference gene primer amplification gave nucleated cell count estimates. Measured with immunoSEQ multiplex PCR; TCRdb has only the in-frame clones, and not every one. V, J and clone size were drawn from that table, and D and trimming were deduced from the DNA. The sample includes 300,000 to 400,000 clones, under 95% of them seen just once. The TCR was taken from a young woman who had recovered from COVID-19. Sequencing was done on a sample of peripheral blood. This chain joins TRBV30 and TRBJ1-2, with 8 bases matching TRBD1. The CDR3 loop is CAWSALGQGNYGYTF. The CDR3 DNA follows: TGTGCCTGGAGTGCCCTCGGACAGGGCAACTATGGCTACACCTTC.